The rows below give T cell receptor beta chains drawn from one sample of a study of tumor-infiltrating lymphocytes in primary liver carcinoma. Using its own MiXCR run on the multiplex PCR reads, TCRdb lists one record per CDR3 protein. The sample includes 100,000 to 150,000 distinct CDR3 sequences, 64% of them seen just once. Material for sequencing was liver tumor tissue from sampling region 3. These receptors came from a woman aged 55-69 years with primary liver carcinoma and hepatitis B virus infection. CDR3s include the opening cysteine and the closing phenylalanine or tryptophan. Fields, in order: D gene, clone size, J gene, V gene, CDR3 protein, CDR3 DNA. A D gene is named only where the DNA matches it firmly. Only some rows state a clone size, as once, few, many or a class for expanded clones.

TRBD1	few	TRBJ2-1	TRBV28	CASSSAGATGGRGFF	TGTGCCAGCAGTTCGGCTGGGGCGACAGGGGGTAGGGGTTTCTTC
NA	NA	TRBJ1-1	TRBV4-2	CVSSPLEGRGGTEAFF	TGTGTCAGCAGCCCATTGGAAGGTCGGGGGGGCACTGAAGCTTTCTTC
NA	NA	TRBJ1-2	TRBV18	CVSSPDSGGYTF	TGTGTCAGCTCACCAGATTCAGGTGGCTACACCTTC
NA	NA	TRBJ2-7	TRBV29-1	CSVAIATYKQYF	TGCAGCGTTGCTATTGCCACCTACAAGCAGTACTTC
NA	many	TRBJ1-2	TRBV6-5	CACSIGSGLFLF	TGTGCATGTTCGATCGGATCTGGTTTGTTTCTCTTC
TRBD1	NA	TRBJ2-7	TRBV11-2	CASSATGGTSDEQYF	TGTGCCAGCAGCGCAACAGGGGGCACCTCCGATGAGCAGTACTTC
NA	NA	TRBJ1-1	TRBV11-2	CASSPDQHWHLRFWGYEAFF	TGTGCCAGCAGCCCAGATCAGCACTGGCACCTTCGCTTTTGGGGCTATGAAGCTTTCTTT
NA	NA	TRBJ2-5	TRBV30	CAWSGITPETQYF	TGTGCCTGGAGTGGGATTACCCCGGAGACCCAGTATTTC
NA	NA	TRBJ2-7	TRBV29-1	CSVGENLTYEQYF	TGCAGCGTTGGGGAAAATTTGACATACGAGCAGTACTTC
NA	many	TRBJ1-5	TRBV6-1	CASTKGRANQPQHF	TGTGCCAGCACCAAAGGTAGGGCAAATCAGCCCCAGCATTTT
TRBD2	many	TRBJ2-3	TRBV6-1	CASSGGGRALTDTQYF	TGTGCCAGCAGTGGAGGCGGGAGGGCCCTCACAGATACGCAGTATTTT
NA	NA	TRBJ1-5	TRBV29-1	CSVGDSAGNQPQHF	TGCAGCGTGGGGGATAGTGCTGGCAATCAGCCCCAGCATTTT
TRBD2	NA	TRBJ2-1	TRBV15	CATSRGRAGVYEQFF	TGTGCCACCAGCAGAGGACGAGCGGGAGTATATGAGCAGTTCTTC
NA	NA	TRBJ1-6	TRBV5-4	CASSLGNRVASLLHF	TGTGCCAGCAGTTTGGGGAATAGGGTGGCGTCACTCCTCCACTTT
TRBD2	NA	TRBJ2-1	TRBV11-3	CVSRLGTSGKLEHFF	TGTGTCAGCCGCTTAGGAACTAGCGGGAAGCTTGAGCACTTCTTC
NA	NA	TRBJ2-3	TRBV11-2	CASSMGIPTDMRYF	TGTGCCAGCAGCATGGGGATTCCCACAGATATGCGGTATTTT
NA	many	TRBJ1-2	TRBV7-8	CASSLDSGNYGYTF	TGTGCCAGCAGCTTAGACAGTGGAAACTATGGCTACACCTTC
NA	NA	TRBJ1-4	TRBV7-9	CASSLLPATSEKLFF	TGTGCCAGCAGCTTACTCCCCGCAACTAGTGAAAAACTGTTTTTT
NA	NA	TRBJ1-2	TRBV28	CASSQGSFAAPVGYGYTF	TGTGCCAGCAGTCAAGGATCGTTTGCGGCCCCGGTTGGCTATGGCTACACCTTC
NA	NA	TRBJ1-1	TRBV12-3/TRBV12-4	CASSWTNTEAFF	TGTGCCAGCAGTTGGACAAACACTGAGGCTTTCTTT
NA	many	TRBJ2-5	TRBV6-1	CASEQLKETQYF	TGTGCCAGCGAACAGCTGAAAGAGACCCAGTACTTC
NA	NA	TRBJ1-4	TRBV11-2	CVSSLPGGEKLFF	TGTGTCAGCAGCTTACCGGGGGGTGAAAAACTGTTTTTC
NA	NA	TRBJ2-5	TRBV11-2	CASGPLSDQETQYF	TGTGCCAGCGGCCCTTTGAGCGATCAAGAGACCCAGTACTTC
NA	NA	TRBJ1-2	TRBV30	CAWRTLGGDNGYTF	TGTGCCTGGAGAACCCTTGGTGGGGACAACGGTTACACCTTC
NA	NA	TRBJ2-7	TRBV11-2	CASSLEGIREQYF	TGTGCCAGTAGCCTAGAGGGGATCCGGGAGCAGTACTTC
TRBD2	NA	TRBJ2-3	TRBV7-9	CASSFPSGGATDTQYF	TGTGCCAGCAGCTTCCCTAGCGGAGGGGCCACAGATACGCAGTATTTT
NA	NA	TRBJ1-1	TRBV5-1	CASSHRARDTEAFF	TGCGCCAGCAGCCATAGGGCAAGGGACACTGAAGCTTTCTTT
NA	many	TRBJ2-1	TRBV24-1	CATSDPLSGTGQEQFF	TGTGCCACCAGTGATCCCCTTTCCGGGACTGGCCAGGAGCAGTTCTTC
TRBD2	NA	TRBJ2-7	TRBV11-2	CVSSLESGAGGYEQYF	TGTGTCAGCAGCTTAGAGTCGGGGGCGGGAGGCTACGAGCAGTACTTC
NA	NA	TRBJ2-3	TRBV28	CASSILAGVVTDAQYF	TGTGCCAGCAGTATCCTAGCTGGAGTAGTGACAGATGCGCAGTATTTT
NA	NA	TRBJ1-1	TRBV29-1	CSVPGKAGSGTFF	TGCAGCGTCCCTGGCAAGGCCGGCTCGGGGACTTTCTTT
NA	NA	TRBJ2-6	TRBV19	CASSIDLGTGANVLTF	TGTGCCAGTAGTATAGATTTGGGGACTGGGGCCAACGTCCTGACTTTC
NA	NA	TRBJ1-1	TRBV11-2	CASSLQLNAEAFF	TGTGCCAGCAGCTTACAGCTTAACGCTGAAGCTTTCTTT
NA	NA	TRBJ2-1	TRBV7-9	CASSPPSAGTPTYNEQFF	TGTGCCAGCAGCCCACCGTCAGCCGGGACCCCCACCTACAATGAGCAGTTCTTC
NA	NA	TRBJ2-4	TRBV11-2	CVSSPTGTKNIQYF	TGTGTCAGCAGCCCTACAGGGACTAAAAACATTCAGTATTTC
NA	NA	TRBJ1-5	TRBV29-1	CGVAGGNGQPQHF	TGCGGCGTCGCCGGGGGCAACGGACAGCCCCAGCATTTT
NA	NA	TRBJ2-7	TRBV29-1	CSVTEETTYYEQYF	TGCAGCGTGACAGAAGAAACCACCTACTATGAGCAGTACTTC
NA	once	TRBJ2-2	TRBV7-9	CASSPTRGQTGELFF	TGTGCCAGCAGCCCAACCCGAGGGCAAACCGGGGAGCTGTTTTTT
NA	many	TRBJ1-4	TRBV6-2/TRBV6-3	CASSYGMGATNEKLFF	TGTGCCAGCAGTTACGGTATGGGAGCAACTAATGAAAAACTGTTTTTT
TRBD1	NA	TRBJ1-5	TRBV19	CTTAWQGGNQPQHF	TGTACCACTGCCTGGCAGGGGGGCAATCAGCCCCAGCATTTT
TRBD2	NA	TRBJ2-5	TRBV7-8	CASNSRTSGRDKTQYF	TGTGCCAGCAACTCCCGGACTAGCGGGAGAGACAAGACCCAGTACTTC